A single sample gave rise to the 4 T cell receptor beta chains below, sequenced in a study of blood T cell repertoires in COVID-19. The method was immunoSEQ multiplex PCR; TCRdb's version includes in-frame clones alone and lacks a portion of them. The table lists roughly 500,000 clones, 80% to 90% of them singletons. Sequencing was performed on peripheral blood. The receptor source for this set is a human donor in a cohort sampled during active COVID-19.

The chain joins TRBV30 to TRBJ2-7; D not resolved. In germline, CDR1 is GTSNPN, CDR2 SVGIG (reference sequence). The CDR3 spans 12 residues. V lost 3 bases, J lost 3 bases, and 9 bases lay in between. The CDR3 sequence is CAWRLPNYEQYF. DNA for the CDR3: TGTGCCTGGAGACTCCCAAACTACGAGCAGTACTTC.

The V gene is TRBV11-3, the J gene TRBJ2-7; a possible D gene is TRBD1 (6 bases). CDR3 length equals 15 residues. Germline V lookup: CDR1 SGHNT, CDR2 YENEEA. The V and J ends lost 1 base and 4 bases respectively, with 14 bases between them. CDR3 nucleotides: TGTGCCAGCAGCTTAGGGCCTCAGGGGCAATACGAGCAGTACTTC. Translating gives CASSLGPQGQYEQYF.

V gene TRBV2 combines with J gene TRBJ2-3; D is ambiguous. The CDR3 length is 15 residues. V was trimmed by 3 bases and J by 0 bases, leaving 10 bases between them. Germline V gene lookup returns CDR1 SNHLY and CDR2 FYNNEI. CDR3 loop: CASSDNGLSTDTQYF. CDR3 bases: TGTGCCAGCAGTGATAACGGTCTTAGCACAGATACGCAGTATTTT.

V gene TRBV27 combines with J gene TRBJ2-7; D gene ambiguous. The CDR3 is 9 amino acids. Trimming cost V 4 bases and J 9 bases, with 4 bases left between them. Germline V lookup: CDR1 MNHEY, CDR2 SMNVEV (reference sequence). The CDR3 region has the DNA TGTGCCAGCAGTTACAGGCAGTACTTC. Residues: CASSYRQYF.